The T cell receptor (beta chain) under discussion was sequenced for a study of cytomegalovirus exposure and HLA in healthy donors. Trimming removed 3 bases from V and 3 bases from J, with 6 bases in between. Germline V lookup: CDR1 MDHEN, CDR2 SYDVKM. CDR3 length: 12 residues. A multiplex PCR was run with 60 Vbeta primers and 13 Jbeta primers. Using immunoSEQ multiplex PCR, the repertoire was profiled, and TCRdb retains in-frame clones only, with some absent. The data contain 170,000 or so clones, 65% to 80% of them singletons. The chain is built from TRBV28 and TRBJ2-7; no clear D. Material: PBMCs. The receptor comes from a woman in her forties in good health and CMV-seronegative. CDR3 coding DNA: TGTGCCAGCAGTTTCGAGGACTACGAGCAGTACTTC. Protein product: CASSFEDYEQYF.